This TCR beta chain was profiled in a study of OX40 agonist ivuxolimab in advanced cancers. As for the study in general: The dose-escalation cohort was approximately 80% male, with a mean age of around 60 years, ranging about 23 to 90. Regarding the study as a whole: Which antigen the expanded peripheral T cells recognized is unknown. More expanded clones were found, on average, in CD8+ than in CD4+ T cells.

Comment on this clone: The antigen remains unidentified.

Exclusion of a patient followed from autoimmune disease history or systemic immunosuppression. The V end was cut by 4 bases, the J end by 3 bases, with 4 bases between. The CDR3 length is 11 residues. The germline V gene encodes CDR1 SGDLS and CDR2 YYNGEE. Sequenced by immunoSEQ multiplex PCR; TCRdb stores in-frame clones only, minus some. The data show 65,000 to 90,000 clones, 86% seen once. This TCR came from an adult with an advanced solid tumor such as melanoma, head and neck, liver or kidney cancer. Source: CD4+ or CD8+ T cells sorted from blood, taken in a trial of the OX40 agonist ivuxolimab. The rearrangement joins TRBV9 to TRBJ1-2; D remains ambiguous. For the CDR3, the DNA is TGTGCCAGCAGCACCGACTATGGCTACACCTTC. Translated: CASSTDYGYTF.